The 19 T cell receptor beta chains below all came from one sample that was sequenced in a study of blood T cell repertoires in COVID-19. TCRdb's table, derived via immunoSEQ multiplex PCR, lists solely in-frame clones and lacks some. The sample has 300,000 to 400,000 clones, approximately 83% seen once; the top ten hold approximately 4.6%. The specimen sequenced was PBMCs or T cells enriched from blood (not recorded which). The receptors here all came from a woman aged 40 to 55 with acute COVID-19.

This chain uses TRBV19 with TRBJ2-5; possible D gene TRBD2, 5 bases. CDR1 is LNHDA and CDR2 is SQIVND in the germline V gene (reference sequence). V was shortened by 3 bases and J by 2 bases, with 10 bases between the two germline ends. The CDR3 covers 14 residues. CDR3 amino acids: CASSIREDQETQYF. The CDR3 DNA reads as TGTGCCAGTAGTATCCGGGAAGATCAAGAGACCCAGTACTTC. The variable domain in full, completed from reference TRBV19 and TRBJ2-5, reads DGGITQSPKYLFRKEGQNVTLSCEQNLNHDAMYWYRQDPGQGLRLIYYSQIVNDFQKGDIAEGYSVSREKKESFPLTVTSAQKNPTAFYLCASSIREDQETQYFGPGTRLLVL.

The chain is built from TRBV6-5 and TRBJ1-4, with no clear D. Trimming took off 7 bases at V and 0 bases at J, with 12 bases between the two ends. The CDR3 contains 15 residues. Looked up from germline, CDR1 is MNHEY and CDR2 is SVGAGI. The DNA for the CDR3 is TGTGCCAGCAAGACGACTGCCGCAACTAATGAAAAACTGTTTTTT. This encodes CASKTTAATNEKLFF.

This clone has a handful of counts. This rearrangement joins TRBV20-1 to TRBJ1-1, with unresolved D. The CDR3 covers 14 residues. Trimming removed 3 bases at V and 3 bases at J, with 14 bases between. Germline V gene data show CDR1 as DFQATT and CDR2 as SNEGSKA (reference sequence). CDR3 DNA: TGCAGTGCTAGTTCAGAACAGTCGGACACTGAAGCTTTCTTT. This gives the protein CSASSEQSDTEAFF.

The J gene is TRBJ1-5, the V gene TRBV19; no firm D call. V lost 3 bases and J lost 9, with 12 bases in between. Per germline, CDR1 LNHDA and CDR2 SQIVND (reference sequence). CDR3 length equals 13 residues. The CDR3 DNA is TGTGCCAGTAGTATTCTTCGGGAAGGGCCCCAGCATTTT. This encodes CASSILREGPQHF. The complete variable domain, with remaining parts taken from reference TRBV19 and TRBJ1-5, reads DGGITQSPKYLFRKEGQNVTLSCEQNLNHDAMYWYRQDPGQGLRLIYYSQIVNDFQKGDIAEGYSVSREKKESFPLTVTSAQKNPTAFYLCASSILREGPQHFGDGTRLSIL.

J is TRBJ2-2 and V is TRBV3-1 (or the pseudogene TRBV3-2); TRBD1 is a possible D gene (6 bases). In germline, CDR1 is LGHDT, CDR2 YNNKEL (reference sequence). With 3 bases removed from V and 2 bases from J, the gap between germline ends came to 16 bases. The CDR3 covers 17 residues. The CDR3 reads CASSQIPGHHNTGELFF. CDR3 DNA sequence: TGTGCCAGCAGCCAGATTCCGGGACACCATAACACCGGGGAGCTGTTTTTT.

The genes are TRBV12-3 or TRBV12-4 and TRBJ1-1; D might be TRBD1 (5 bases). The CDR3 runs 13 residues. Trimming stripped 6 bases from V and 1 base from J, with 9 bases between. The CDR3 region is CASRRGGNTEAFF. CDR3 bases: TGTGCCAGCAGACGCGGGGGGAACACTGAAGCTTTCTTT.

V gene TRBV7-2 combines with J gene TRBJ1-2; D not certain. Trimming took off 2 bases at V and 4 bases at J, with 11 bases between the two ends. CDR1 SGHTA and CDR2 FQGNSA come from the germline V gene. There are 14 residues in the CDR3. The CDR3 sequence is CASSLLVSGYGYTF. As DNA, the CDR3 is TGTGCCAGCAGCTTACTAGTTTCCGGCTATGGCTACACCTTC.

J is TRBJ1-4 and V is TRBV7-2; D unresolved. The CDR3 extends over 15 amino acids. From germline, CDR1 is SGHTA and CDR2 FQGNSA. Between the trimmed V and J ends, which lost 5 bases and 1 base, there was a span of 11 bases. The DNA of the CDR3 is TGTGCCAGCAGCACATCCGGGGTAACTAATGAAAAACTGTTTTTT. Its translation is CASSTSGVTNEKLFF.

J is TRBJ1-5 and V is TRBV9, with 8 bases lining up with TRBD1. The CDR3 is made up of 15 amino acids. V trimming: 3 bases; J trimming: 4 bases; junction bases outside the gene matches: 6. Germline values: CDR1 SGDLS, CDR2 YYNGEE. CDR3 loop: CASSATGGGNQPQHF. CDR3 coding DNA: TGTGCCAGCAGCGCCACAGGGGGGGGTAATCAGCCCCAGCATTTT.

CDR3 coding DNA: TGCGCCAGCAGCCCCGGACAGGGATTGTGGAACACCATATATTTT. It specifies CASSPGQGLWNTIYF. This rearrangement joins TRBV5-1 to TRBJ1-3, with 8 bases identical to TRBD1. This CDR3 region has 15 residues. V lost 4 bases, J lost 7 bases, and 10 bases stayed unmatched. Germline CDR1 reads SGHRS; CDR2 reads YFSETQ.

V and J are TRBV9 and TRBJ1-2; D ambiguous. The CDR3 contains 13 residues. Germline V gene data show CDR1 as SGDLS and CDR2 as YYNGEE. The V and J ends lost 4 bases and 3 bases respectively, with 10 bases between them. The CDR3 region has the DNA TGTGCCAGCAGCCCCTACAGAGACTATGGCTACACCTTC. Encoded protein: CASSPYRDYGYTF. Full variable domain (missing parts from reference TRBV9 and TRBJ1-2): DSGVTQTPKHLITATGQRVTLRCSPRSGDLSVYWYQQSLDQGLQFLIQYYNGEERAKGNILERFSAQQFPDLHSELNLSSLELGDSALYFCASSPYRDYGYTFGSGTRLTVV.

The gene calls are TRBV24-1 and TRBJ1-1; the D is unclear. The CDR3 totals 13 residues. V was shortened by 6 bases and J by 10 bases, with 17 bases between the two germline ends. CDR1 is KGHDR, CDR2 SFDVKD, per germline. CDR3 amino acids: CATSTSQDFGAFF. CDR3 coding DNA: TGTGCCACCAGTACTTCGCAGGATTTCGGAGCTTTCTTT.

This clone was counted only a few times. CDR3 sequence: CASSETGREKLFF. The DNA for the CDR3 is TGTGCCAGCAGCGAGACAGGGCGTGAAAAACTGTTTTTT. V and J are TRBV9 and TRBJ1-4; 7 bases line up with TRBD1. The trim removed 3 bases at V and 7 bases at J, leaving 3 bases unmatched. The germline CDR1 and CDR2 sequences are SGDLS and YYNGEE. This CDR3 comprises 13 residues.

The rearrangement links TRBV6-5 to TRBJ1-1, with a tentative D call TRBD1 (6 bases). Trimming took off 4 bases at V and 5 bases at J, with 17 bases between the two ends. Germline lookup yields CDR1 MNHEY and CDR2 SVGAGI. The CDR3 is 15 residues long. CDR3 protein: CASSLRPGAETEAFF. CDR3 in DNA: TGTGCCAGCAGTTTACGTCCAGGGGCTGAAACTGAAGCTTTCTTT.

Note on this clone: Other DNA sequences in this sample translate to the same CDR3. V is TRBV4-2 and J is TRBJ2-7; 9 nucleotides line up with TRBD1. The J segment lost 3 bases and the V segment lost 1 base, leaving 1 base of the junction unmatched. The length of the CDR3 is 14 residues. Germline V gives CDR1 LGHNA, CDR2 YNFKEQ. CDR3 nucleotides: TGTGCCAGCAGCCAAGGACAGGGGGACTACGAGCAGTACTTC. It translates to CASSQGQGDYEQYF.

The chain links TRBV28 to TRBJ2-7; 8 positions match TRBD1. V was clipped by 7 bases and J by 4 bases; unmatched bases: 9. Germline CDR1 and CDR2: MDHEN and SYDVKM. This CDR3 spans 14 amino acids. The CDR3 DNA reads TGTGCCAGCATCGAACAGGGGGGTACTTACGAGCAGTACTTC. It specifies CASIEQGGTYEQYF.

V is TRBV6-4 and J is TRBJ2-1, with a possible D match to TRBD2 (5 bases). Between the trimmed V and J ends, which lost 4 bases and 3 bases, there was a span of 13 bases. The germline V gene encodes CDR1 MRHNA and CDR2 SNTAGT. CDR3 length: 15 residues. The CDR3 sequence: CASSGGGPNYNEQFF. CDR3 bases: TGTGCCAGCAGTGGTGGCGGGCCCAACTACAATGAGCAGTTCTTC.

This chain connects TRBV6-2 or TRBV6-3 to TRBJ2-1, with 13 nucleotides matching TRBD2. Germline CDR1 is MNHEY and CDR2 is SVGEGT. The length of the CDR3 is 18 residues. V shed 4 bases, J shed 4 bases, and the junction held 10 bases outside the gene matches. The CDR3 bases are TGTGCCAGCAGTTCCGGGTTACTAGCGGGAGGGCCATACAATGAGCAGTTCTTC. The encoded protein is CASSSGLLAGGPYNEQFF.

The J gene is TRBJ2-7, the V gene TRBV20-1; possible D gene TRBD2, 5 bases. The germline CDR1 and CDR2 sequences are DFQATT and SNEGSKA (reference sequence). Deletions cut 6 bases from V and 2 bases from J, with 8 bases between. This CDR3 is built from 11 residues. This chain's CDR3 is CSARTPYEQYF. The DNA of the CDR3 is TGCAGTGCAAGGACTCCCTACGAGCAGTACTTC.